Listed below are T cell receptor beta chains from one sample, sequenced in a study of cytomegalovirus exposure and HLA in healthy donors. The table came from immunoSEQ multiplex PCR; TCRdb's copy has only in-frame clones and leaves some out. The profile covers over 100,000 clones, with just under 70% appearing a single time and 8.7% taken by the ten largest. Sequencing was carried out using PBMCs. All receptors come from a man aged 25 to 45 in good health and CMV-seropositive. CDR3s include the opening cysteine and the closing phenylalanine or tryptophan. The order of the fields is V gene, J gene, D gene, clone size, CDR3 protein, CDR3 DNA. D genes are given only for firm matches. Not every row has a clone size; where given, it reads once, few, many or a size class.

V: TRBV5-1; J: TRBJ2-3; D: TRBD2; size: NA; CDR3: CASQGHERESPSTDTQYF; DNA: TGCGCCAGCCAAGGTCACGAGCGGGAGTCCCCTAGCACAGATACGCAGTATTTT
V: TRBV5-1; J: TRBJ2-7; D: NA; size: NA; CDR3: CASCADGTYEQYF; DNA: TGCGCCAGCTGCGCGGACGGGACCTACGAGCAGTACTTC
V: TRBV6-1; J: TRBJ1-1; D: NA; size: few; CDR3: CASRRGMDTEAFF; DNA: TGTGCCAGCAGAAGGGGTATGGACACTGAAGCTTTCTTT
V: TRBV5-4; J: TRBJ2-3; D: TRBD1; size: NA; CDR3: CASSLGPGQGASTQYF; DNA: TGTGCCAGCAGCTTGGGACCGGGACAGGGGGCTTCGACGCAGTATTTT
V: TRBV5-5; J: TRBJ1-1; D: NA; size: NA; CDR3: CASSSKTAMNTEAFF; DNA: TGTGCCAGCAGCTCGAAGACTGCTATGAACACTGAAGCTTTCTTT
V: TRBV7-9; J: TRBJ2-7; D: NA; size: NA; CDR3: CASSLDSPTYEQYF; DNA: TGTGCCAGCAGCTTGGACAGTCCAACCTACGAGCAGTACTTC
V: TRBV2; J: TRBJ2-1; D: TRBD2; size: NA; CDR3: CASSEGHGGSYNEQFF; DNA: TGTGCCAGCAGTGAGGGGCACGGGGGGTCCTACAATGAGCAGTTCTTC
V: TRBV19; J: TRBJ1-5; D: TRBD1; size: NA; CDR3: CASSPTGGEGQPQHF; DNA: TGTGCCAGTAGTCCGACAGGGGGCGAAGGGCAGCCCCAGCATTTT
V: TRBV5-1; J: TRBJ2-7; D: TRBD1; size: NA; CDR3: CASSSGTGVSYEQYF; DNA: TGCGCCAGCAGCTCCGGGACAGGGGTGAGCTACGAGCAGTACTTC
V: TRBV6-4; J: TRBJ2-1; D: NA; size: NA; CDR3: CASSDSPAGEPYNEQFF; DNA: TGTGCCAGCAGTGACTCGCCCGCAGGGGAACCCTACAATGAGCAGTTCTTC
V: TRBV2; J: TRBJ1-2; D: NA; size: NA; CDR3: CASVAGSNTPNYGYTF; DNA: TGTGCCAGCGTGGCGGGGAGCAACACCCCTAACTATGGCTACACCTTC
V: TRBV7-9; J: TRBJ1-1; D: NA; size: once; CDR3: CASSLAGAHYTEAFF; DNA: TGTGCCAGCAGCTTAGCGGGGGCTCACTACACTGAAGCTTTCTTT
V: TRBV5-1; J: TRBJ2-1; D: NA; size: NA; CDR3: CASSLEAVYNEQFF; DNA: TGCGCCAGCAGCTTGGAGGCGGTCTACAATGAGCAGTTCTTC
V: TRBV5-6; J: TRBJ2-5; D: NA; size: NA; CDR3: CASSRVGQETQYF; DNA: TGTGCCAGCAGCCGGGTCGGTCAAGAGACCCAGTACTTC
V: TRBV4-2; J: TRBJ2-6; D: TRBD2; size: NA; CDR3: CASRRIAGALSGANVLTF; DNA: TGTGCCAGCAGGAGAATAGCGGGGGCGCTCTCTGGGGCCAACGTCCTGACTTTC
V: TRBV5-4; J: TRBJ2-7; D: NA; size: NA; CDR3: CASRSFQGNRYEQYF; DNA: TGTGCCAGCAGATCTTTCCAGGGAAATAGGTACGAGCAGTACTTC
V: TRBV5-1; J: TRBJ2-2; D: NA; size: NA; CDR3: CASRSRGDGNGELFF; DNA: TGCGCCAGCAGATCTCGCGGGGATGGAAACGGGGAGCTGTTTTTT
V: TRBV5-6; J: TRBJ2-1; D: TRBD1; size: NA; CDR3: CASSWGQGTYNEQFF; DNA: TGTGCCAGCAGCTGGGGACAGGGGACCTACAATGAGCAGTTCTTC
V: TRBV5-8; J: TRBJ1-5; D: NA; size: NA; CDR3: CASSFETGGGHF; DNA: TGTGCCAGCAGCTTTGAGACGGGGGGCGGACATTTT
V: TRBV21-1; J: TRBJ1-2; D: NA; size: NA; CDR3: CASSCGGGLNYGYTF; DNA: TGTGCCAGCAGCTGCGGGGGGGGGCTCAACTATGGCTACACCTTC
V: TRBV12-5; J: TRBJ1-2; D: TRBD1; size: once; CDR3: CASGLVVGTGAGYTF; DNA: TGTGCTAGTGGTTTGGTAGTCGGGACAGGTGCCGGCTACACCTTC
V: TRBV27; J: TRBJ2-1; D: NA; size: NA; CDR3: CASSPQGFGSYNEQFF; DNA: TGTGCCAGCAGTCCACAGGGTTTCGGGTCCTACAATGAGCAGTTCTTC
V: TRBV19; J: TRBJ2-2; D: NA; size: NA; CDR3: CASSMLGEYTGELFF; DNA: TGTGCCAGTAGTATGCTCGGGGAATACACCGGGGAGCTGTTTTTT
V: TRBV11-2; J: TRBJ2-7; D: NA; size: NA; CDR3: CASGRWSYEQYF; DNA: TGTGCCAGCGGTCGGTGGTCCTACGAGCAGTACTTC
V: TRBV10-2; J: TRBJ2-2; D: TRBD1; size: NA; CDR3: CASSENWVTGTGETGELFF; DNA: TGCGCCAGCAGTGAAAATTGGGTTACCGGGACAGGGGAAACCGGGGAGCTGTTTTTT
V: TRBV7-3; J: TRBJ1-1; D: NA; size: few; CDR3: CASSLILAGQGQAFF; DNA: TGTGCCAGCAGCTTAATATTGGCGGGTCAGGGGCAGGCTTTCTTT
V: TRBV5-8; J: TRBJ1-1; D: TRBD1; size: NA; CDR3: CASSLWTGKGAFF; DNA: TGTGCCAGCAGCTTGTGGACAGGGAAGGGAGCTTTCTTT
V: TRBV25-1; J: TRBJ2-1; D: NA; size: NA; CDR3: CASSEGRGGSSYNEQFF; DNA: TGTGCCAGCAGTGAGGGGCGGGGCGGCAGCTCCTACAATGAGCAGTTCTTC
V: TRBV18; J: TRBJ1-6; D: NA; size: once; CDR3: CASSPPPMGAGHNSPLHF; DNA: TGTGCCAGCTCACCACCGCCTATGGGCGCCGGTCATAATTCACCCCTCCACTTT
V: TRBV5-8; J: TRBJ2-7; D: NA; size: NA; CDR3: CASSPAGHLEQYF; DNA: TGTGCCAGCAGCCCCGCGGGGCACCTCGAGCAGTACTTC
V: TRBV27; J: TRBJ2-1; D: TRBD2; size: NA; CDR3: CASSLSRLAGVYNEQFF; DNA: TGTGCCAGCAGTTTATCAAGACTAGCGGGGGTTTACAATGAGCAGTTCTTC
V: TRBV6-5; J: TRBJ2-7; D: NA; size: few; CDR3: CASSYGQGGNEQYF; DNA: TGTGCCAGCAGTTACGGCCAGGGGGGCAACGAGCAGTACTTC
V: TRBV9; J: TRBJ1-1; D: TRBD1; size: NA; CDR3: CASSPRTGLNTEAFF; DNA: TGTGCCAGCAGCCCTCGGACAGGTCTTAACACTGAAGCTTTCTTT
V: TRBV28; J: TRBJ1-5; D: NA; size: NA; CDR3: CASSLFGGAAQPQHF; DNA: TGTGCCAGCAGTTTATTCGGGGGGGCGGCCCAGCCCCAGCATTTT
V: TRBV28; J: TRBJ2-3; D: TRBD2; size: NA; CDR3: CASIKAGGSTDTQYF; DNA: TGTGCCAGCATCAAAGCGGGGGGAAGCACAGATACGCAGTATTTT
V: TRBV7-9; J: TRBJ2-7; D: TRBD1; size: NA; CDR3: CASRVQGGGYEQYF; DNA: TGTGCCAGCAGGGTACAGGGGGGTGGCTACGAGCAGTACTTC
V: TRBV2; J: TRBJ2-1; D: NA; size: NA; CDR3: CASITGQSSYNEQFF; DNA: TGTGCCAGCATTACAGGGCAGAGCTCCTACAATGAGCAGTTCTTC
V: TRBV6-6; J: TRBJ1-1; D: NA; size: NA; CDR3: CASSSYMNTEAFF; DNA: TGTGCCAGCAGTTCATACATGAACACTGAAGCTTTCTTT
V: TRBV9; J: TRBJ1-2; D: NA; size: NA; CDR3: CASSIERLGYGYTF; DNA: TGTGCCAGCAGCATCGAACGACTCGGCTATGGCTACACCTTC
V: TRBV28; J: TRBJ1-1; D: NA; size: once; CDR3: CASSPLQWPTEAFF; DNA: TGTGCCAGCAGTCCTTTACAGTGGCCCACTGAAGCTTTCTTT
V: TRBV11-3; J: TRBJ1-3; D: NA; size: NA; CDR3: CASSLYGRLTSGNTIYF; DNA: TGTGCCAGCAGCTTGTATGGACGACTAACCTCTGGAAACACCATATATTTT
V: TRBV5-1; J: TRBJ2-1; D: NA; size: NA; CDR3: CASLWSGPGDEQFF; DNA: TGCGCCAGCCTGTGGTCCGGTCCGGGAGATGAGCAGTTCTTC
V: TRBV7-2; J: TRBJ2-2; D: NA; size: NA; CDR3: CASGGDVGELFF; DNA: TGTGCCAGCGGCGGAGATGTCGGGGAGCTGTTTTTT
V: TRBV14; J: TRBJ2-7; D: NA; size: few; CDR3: CASSRFRAYEQYF; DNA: TGTGCCAGCAGCCGATTTAGAGCCTACGAGCAGTACTTC
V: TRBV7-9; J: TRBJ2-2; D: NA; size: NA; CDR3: CASSPDSLAYTGELFF; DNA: TGTGCCAGCAGCCCGGACAGTCTCGCGTACACCGGGGAGCTGTTTTTT
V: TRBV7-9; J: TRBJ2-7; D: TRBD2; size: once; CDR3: CASSSPASGVEQYF; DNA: TGTGCCAGCAGCTCCCCGGCTAGCGGGGTCGAGCAGTACTTC
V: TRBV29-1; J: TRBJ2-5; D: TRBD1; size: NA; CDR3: CSLQTGTGAQETQYF; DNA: TGCAGCCTTCAAACCGGGACAGGGGCACAAGAGACCCAGTACTTC
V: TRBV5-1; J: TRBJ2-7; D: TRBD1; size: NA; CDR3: CASRVQSQGDEQYF; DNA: TGCGCCAGCAGGGTGCAGTCACAGGGGGACGAGCAGTACTTC
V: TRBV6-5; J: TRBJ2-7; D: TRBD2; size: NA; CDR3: CASSYPTGLAGYEQYF; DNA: TGTGCCAGTAGTTACCCCACGGGACTAGCGGGCTACGAGCAGTACTTC
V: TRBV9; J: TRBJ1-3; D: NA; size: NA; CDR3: CASSPTGGAGNTIYF; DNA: TGTGCCAGCAGCCCTACGGGGGGTGCGGGAAACACCATATATTTT
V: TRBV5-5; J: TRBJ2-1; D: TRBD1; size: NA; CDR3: CASSLARFYQTGGRNEQFF; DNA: TGTGCCAGCAGCTTGGCCCGATTCTACCAGACAGGGGGAAGGAATGAGCAGTTCTTC
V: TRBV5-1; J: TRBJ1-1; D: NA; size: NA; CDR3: CASSLVQGRSMNTEAFF; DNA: TGCGCCAGCAGCTTGGTTCAGGGAAGGTCAATGAACACTGAAGCTTTCTTT
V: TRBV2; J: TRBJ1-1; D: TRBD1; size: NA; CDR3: CASSAGTGRRGHWNTEAFF; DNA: TGTGCCAGCAGTGCCGGGACAGGGAGGAGGGGGCATTGGAACACTGAAGCTTTCTTT
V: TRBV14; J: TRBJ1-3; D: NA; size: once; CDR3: CASSRVGAGNTIYF; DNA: TGTGCCAGCAGTCGTGTAGGAGCTGGAAACACCATATATTTT
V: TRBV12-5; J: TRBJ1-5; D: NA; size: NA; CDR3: CASAQQGPHQPQHF; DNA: TGTGCTAGTGCCCAACAGGGCCCCCATCAGCCCCAGCATTTT
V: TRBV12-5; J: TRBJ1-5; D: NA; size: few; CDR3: CASGLQLGQPQHF; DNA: TGTGCTAGTGGTTTACAACTAGGGCAGCCCCAGCATTTT
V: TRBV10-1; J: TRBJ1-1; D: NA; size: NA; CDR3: CASSPPDRINTEAFF; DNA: TGCGCCAGCAGTCCCCCCGACAGGATCAACACTGAAGCTTTCTTT
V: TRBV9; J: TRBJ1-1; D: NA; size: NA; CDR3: CASSVDPGVLYTEAFF; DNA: TGTGCCAGCAGCGTAGATCCGGGGGTATTGTATACTGAAGCTTTCTTT
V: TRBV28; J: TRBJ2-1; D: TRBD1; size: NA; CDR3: CASSLPQTGVNEQFF; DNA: TGTGCCAGCAGTCTACCCCAGACAGGGGTGAATGAGCAGTTCTTC